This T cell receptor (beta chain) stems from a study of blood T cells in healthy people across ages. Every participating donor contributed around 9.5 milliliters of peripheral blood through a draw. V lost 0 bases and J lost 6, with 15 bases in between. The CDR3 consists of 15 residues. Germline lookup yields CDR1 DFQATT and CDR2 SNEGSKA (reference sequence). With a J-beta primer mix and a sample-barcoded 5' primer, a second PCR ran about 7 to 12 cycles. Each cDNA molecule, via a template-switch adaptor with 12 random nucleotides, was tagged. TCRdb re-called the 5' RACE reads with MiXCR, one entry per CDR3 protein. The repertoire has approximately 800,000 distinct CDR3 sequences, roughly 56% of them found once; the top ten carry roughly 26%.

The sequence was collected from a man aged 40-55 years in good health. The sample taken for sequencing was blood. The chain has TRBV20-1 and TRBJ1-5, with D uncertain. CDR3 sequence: CSARDHLEGSQPQHF. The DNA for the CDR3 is TGCAGTGCTAGAGATCACCTTGAGGGAAGTCAGCCCCAGCATTTT.